The source of this T cell receptor beta chain is a study of blood T cell repertoires in COVID-19. Whole-study context: T cells, B-cell-depleted T cells, or PBMCs provided the cDNA or gDNA that served as material.

The CDR3 runs to 13 residues. Trimming took off 4 bases at V and 4 bases at J, with 14 bases between the two ends. Germline V lookup: CDR1 SQVTM, CDR2 ANQGSEA. Per the original data handling: Scientists estimated how many nucleated cells there were by amplifying reference gene primers. TCRdb's copy holds only in-frame clones and misses some; the assay was immunoSEQ multiplex PCR. Clone size and the V and J calls come from that table; the DNA yielded D and trimming. The table records under 200,000 clones, 80% to 90% of them present only once. The sequence was collected from a man aged 35 to 55 with active or convalescent COVID-19. The sample comprised peripheral blood. The rearrangement links TRBV29-1 to TRBJ2-7; D might be TRBD1 (6 bases). CDR3: CSVATGSKYEQYF. The CDR3 region has the DNA TGCAGCGTTGCTACAGGGTCAAAGTACGAGCAGTACTTC.